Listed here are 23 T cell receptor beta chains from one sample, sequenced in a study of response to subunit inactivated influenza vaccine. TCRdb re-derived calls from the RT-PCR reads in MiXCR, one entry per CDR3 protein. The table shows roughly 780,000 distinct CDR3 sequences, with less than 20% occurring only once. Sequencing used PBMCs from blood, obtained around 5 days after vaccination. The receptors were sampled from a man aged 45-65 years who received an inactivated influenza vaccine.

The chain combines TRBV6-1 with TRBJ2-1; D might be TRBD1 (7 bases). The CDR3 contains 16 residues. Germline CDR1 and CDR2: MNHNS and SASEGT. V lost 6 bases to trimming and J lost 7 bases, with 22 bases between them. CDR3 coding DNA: TGTGCCAGCAGGTGGACAGGTCACAGGGGAGGAAATGAGCAGTTCTTC. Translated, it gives CASRWTGHRGGNEQFF.

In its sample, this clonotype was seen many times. The DNA for the CDR3 is TGTGCCAGCAGCTTAGGGGCCAGAAACACTGAAGCTTTCTTT. This sequence encodes CASSLGARNTEAFF. The V call is TRBV7-9, the J call TRBJ1-1, with D uncertain. Germline values: CDR1 SEHNR, CDR2 FQNEAQ (reference sequence). The CDR3 spans 14 residues. The V end lost 1 base, the J end lost 2 bases, and 8 bases lay between the germline ends.

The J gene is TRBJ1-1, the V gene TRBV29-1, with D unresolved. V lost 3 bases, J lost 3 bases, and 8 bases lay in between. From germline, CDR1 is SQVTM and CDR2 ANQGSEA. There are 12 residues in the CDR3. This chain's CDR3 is CSVEEGYTEAFF. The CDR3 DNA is TGCAGCGTTGAGGAGGGTTACACTGAAGCTTTCTTT.

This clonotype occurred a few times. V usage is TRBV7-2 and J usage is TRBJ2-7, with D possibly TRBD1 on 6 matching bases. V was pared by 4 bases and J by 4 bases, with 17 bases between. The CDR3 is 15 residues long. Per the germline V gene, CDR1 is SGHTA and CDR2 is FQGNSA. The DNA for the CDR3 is TGTGCCAGCAGCTCGACCCCTGGGGGCAGTTACGAGCAGTACTTC. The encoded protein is CASSSTPGGSYEQYF.

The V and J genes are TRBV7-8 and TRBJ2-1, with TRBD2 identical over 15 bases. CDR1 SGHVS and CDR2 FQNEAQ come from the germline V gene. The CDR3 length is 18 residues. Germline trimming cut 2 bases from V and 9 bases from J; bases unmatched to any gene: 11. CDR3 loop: CASSLRRTSGGASGEQFF. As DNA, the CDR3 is TGTGCCAGCAGCTTACGACGGACTAGCGGGGGGGCATCGGGTGAGCAGTTCTTC.

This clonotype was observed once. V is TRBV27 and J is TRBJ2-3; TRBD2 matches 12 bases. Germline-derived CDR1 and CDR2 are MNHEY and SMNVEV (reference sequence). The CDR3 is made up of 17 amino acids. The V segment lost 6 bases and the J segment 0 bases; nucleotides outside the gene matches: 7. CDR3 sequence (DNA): TGTGCCAGCAGATTTCTGGGGACTAGCGGGAGCACAGATACGCAGTATTTT. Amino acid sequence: CASRFLGTSGSTDTQYF.

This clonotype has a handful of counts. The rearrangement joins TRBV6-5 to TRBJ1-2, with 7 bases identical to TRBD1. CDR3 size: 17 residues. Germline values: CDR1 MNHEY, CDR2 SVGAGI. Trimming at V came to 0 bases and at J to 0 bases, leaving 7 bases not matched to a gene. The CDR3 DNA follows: TGTGCCAGCAGTTACTCGAGACCGGGACAGACTAACTATGGCTACACCTTC. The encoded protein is CASSYSRPGQTNYGYTF.

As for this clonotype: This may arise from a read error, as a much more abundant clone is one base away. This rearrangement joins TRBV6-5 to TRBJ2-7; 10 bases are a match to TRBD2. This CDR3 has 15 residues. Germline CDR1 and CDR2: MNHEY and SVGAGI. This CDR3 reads CASSYPGTSAYDQYF. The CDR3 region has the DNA TGTGCCAGCAGTTACCCCGGGACTAGCGCCTACGACCAGTACTTC.

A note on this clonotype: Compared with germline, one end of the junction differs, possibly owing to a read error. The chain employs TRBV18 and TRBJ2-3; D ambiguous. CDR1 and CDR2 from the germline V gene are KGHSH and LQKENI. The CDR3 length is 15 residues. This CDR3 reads CASSPYLRVTDTQYF. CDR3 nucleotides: TGTGCCAGCTCACCTTACCTCCGGGTCACAGACACGCAGTATTTT.

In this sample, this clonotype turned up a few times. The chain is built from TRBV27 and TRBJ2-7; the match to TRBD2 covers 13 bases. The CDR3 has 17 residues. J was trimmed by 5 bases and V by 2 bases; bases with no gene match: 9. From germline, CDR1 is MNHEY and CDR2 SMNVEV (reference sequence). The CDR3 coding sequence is TGTGCCAGCAGTTTAATACTAGCGGGGGGGAAAATGAACGAGCAGTACTTC. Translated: CASSLILAGGKMNEQYF.

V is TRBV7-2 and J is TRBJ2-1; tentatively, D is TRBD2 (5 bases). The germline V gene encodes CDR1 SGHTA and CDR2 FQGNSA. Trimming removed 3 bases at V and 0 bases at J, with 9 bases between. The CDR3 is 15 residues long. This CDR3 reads CASSFGGYSYNEQFF. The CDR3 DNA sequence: TGTGCCAGCAGCTTCGGAGGATACTCCTACAATGAGCAGTTCTTC.

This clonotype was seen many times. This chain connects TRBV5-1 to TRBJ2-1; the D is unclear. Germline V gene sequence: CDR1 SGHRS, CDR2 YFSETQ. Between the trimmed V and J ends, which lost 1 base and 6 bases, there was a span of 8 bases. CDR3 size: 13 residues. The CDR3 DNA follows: TGCGCCAGCAGCTTGCCCGGGTCCAATGAGCAGTTCTTC. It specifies CASSLPGSNEQFF.

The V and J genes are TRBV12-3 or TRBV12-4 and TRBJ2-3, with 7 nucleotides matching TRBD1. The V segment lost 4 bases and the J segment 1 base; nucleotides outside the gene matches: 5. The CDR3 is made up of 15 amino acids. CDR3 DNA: TGTGCCAGCAGTTCGACAGGGTCGGGCACAGATACGCAGTATTTT. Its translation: CASSSTGSGTDTQYF.

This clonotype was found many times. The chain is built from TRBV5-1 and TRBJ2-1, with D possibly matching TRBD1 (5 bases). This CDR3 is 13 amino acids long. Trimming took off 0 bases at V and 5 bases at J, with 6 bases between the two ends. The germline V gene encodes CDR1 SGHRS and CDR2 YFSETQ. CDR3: CASSLEGDNEQFF. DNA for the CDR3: TGCGCCAGCAGCTTGGAAGGGGACAATGAGCAGTTCTTC. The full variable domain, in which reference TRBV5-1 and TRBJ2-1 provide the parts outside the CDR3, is KAGVTQTPRYLIKTRGQQVTLSCSPISGHRSVSWYQQTPGQGLQFLFEYFSETQRNKGNFPGRFSGRQFSNSRSEMNVSTLELGDSALYLCASSLEGDNEQFFGPGTRLTVL.

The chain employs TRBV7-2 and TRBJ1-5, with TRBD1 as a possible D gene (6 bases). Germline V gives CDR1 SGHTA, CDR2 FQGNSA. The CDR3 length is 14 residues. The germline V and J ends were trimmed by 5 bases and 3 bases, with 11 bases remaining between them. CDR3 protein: CASSRGQNNQPQHF. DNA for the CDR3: TGTGCCAGCAGCCGCGGACAGAACAATCAGCCCCAGCATTTT.

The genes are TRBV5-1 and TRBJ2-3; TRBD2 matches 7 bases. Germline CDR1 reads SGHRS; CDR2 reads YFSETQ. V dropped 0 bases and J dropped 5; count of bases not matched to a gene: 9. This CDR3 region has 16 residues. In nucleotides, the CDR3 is TGCGCCAGCAGCTTGGAGGTCTCTAGCGGATTAGATACGCAGTATTTT. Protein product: CASSLEVSSGLDTQYF.

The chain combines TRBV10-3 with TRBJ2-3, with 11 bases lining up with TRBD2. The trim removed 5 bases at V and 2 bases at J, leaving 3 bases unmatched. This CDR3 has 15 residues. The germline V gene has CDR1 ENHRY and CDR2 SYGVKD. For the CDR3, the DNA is TGTGCCATCAGTCATAGCGGGGGGGACACAGATACGCAGTATTTT. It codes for CAISHSGGDTDTQYF.

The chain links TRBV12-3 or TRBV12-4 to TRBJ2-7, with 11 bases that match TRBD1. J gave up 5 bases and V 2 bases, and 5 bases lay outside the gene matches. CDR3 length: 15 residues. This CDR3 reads CASSLLGQGGNEQYF. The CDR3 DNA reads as TGTGCCAGCAGTTTATTGGGACAGGGGGGGAACGAGCAGTACTTC.

The CDR3 loop reads CASSNLVTGRWEETQYF. As DNA, the CDR3 is TGTGCCAGCAGTAACCTTGTCACAGGAAGGTGGGAAGAGACCCAGTACTTC. This rearrangement joins TRBV6-2 or TRBV6-3 to TRBJ2-5, with D possibly matching TRBD1 (5 bases). Germline V gives CDR1 MNHEY, CDR2 SVGEGT. This CDR3 is 17 amino acids long. The V end was cut by 5 bases, the J end by 3 bases, with 22 bases between.

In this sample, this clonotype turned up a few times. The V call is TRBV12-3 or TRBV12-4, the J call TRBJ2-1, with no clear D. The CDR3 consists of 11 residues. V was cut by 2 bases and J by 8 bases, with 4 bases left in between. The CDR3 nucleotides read TGTGCCAGCAGTTTAAACGATGAGCAGTTCTTC. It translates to CASSLNDEQFF.

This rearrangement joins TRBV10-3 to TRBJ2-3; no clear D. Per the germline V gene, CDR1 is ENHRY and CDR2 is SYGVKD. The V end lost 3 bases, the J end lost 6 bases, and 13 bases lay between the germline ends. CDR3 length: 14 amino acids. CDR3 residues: CAISDPRALDTQYF. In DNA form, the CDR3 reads TGTGCCATCAGTGACCCTAGGGCTTTGGATACGCAGTATTTT.

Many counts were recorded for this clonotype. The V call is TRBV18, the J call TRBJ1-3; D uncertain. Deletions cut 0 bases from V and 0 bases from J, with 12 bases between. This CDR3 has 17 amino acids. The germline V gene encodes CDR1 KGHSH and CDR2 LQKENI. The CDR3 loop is CASSPPPDGRSGNTIYF. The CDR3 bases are TGTGCCAGCTCACCACCCCCGGACGGTCGCTCTGGAAACACCATATATTTT. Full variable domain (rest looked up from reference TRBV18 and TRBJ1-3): NAGVMQNPRHLVRRRGQEARLRCSPMKGHSHVYWYRQLPEEGLKFMVYLQKENIIDESGMPKERFSAEFPKEGPSILRIQQVVRGDSAAYFCASSPPPDGRSGNTIYFGEGSWLTVV.

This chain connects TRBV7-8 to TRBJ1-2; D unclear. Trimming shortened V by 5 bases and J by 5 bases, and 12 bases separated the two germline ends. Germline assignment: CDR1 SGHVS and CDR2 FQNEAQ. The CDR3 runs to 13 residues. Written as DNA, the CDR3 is TGTGCCAGCAGCCCCGACATAGGTTATGGCTACACCTTC. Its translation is CASSPDIGYGYTF. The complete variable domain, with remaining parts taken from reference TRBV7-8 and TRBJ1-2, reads GAGVSQSPRYKVAKRGQDVALRCDPISGHVSLFWYQQALGQGPEFLTYFQNEAQLDKSGLPSDRFFAERPEGSVSTLKIQRTQQEDSAVYLCASSPDIGYGYTFGSGTRLTVV.